A selection of T cell receptor beta chains follows, all from one sample in a study of tumor and adjacent non-tumor tissue in lung cancer. Using its own MiXCR run on the multiplex PCR reads, TCRdb lists one record per CDR3 protein. The data show approximately 66,000 distinct CDR3 sequences, around 61% seen once. The source material was distant non-tumor lung tissue. Receptors were obtained from a man aged 65 to 85 with non-small cell lung cancer. CDR3s include the opening cysteine and the closing phenylalanine or tryptophan. Each record gives: D gene, V gene, clone size, CDR3 length, J gene, CDR3 protein, CDR3 DNA. The D gene is left open where the match is weak. Clone size is not always given. Where it is, it says once, few, many or a class for expanded clones.

TRBD2,TRBV6-5,-,17,TRBJ2-1,CASRRLAGGQSDNEQFF,TGTGCCAGCAGGCGACTAGCGGGAGGACAATCGGACAATGAGCAGTTCTTC
-,TRBV6-6,-,15,TRBJ2-7,CVSKPPRIGANEQYF,TGTGTCAGCAAGCCACCACGGATAGGGGCCAACGAGCAGTACTTC
TRBD2,TRBV4-2,many,15,TRBJ2-5,CASSPSGGNQETQYF,TGTGCCAGCAGTCCGAGCGGGGGGAACCAAGAGACCCAGTACTTC
-,TRBV7-9,-,15,TRBJ1-1,CASSSSRGQNAEAFF,TGTGCCAGCAGCTCGTCCCGGGGGCAGAACGCTGAAGCTTTCTTT
-,TRBV6-6,-,13,TRBJ1-1,CASIFMDGSEAFF,TGTGCCAGCATTTTTATGGACGGTTCTGAAGCCTTCTTT
TRBD1,TRBV4-1,few,16,TRBJ2-7,CASSQDPRGRAGPQYF,TGCGCCAGCAGCCAAGACCCCAGGGGGCGCGCGGGACCGCAGTACTTC
TRBD1,TRBV29-1,many,15,TRBJ1-5,CSVESRTGGDQPQHF,TGCAGCGTTGAATCAAGGACAGGGGGCGATCAGCCCCAGCATTTT
-,TRBV20-1,-,14,TRBJ1-1,CSARDQNRNTEAFF,TGCAGTGCTAGAGATCAAAACAGGAACACTGAAGCTTTCTTT
TRBD1,TRBV20-1,few,12,TRBJ2-7,CSATTTGGEQYF,TGCAGTGCTACGACGACAGGGGGCGAGCAGTACTTC
-,TRBV11-3,many,15,TRBJ2-5,CASSLSRGSQETQYF,TGTGCCAGCAGCCTGTCCCGCGGGTCCCAAGAGACCCAGTACTTC
-,TRBV6-6,-,15,TRBJ1-1,CATEGWARGNTKAFF,TGTGCCACCGAAGGTTGGGCGAGGGGGAACACTAAAGCTTTCTTT
TRBD2,TRBV4-2,-,14,TRBJ2-1,CASSQDFGGGGRFF,TGTGCCAGCAGCCAAGACTTCGGCGGGGGAGGTAGGTTCTTC
TRBD2,TRBV14,-,15,TRBJ2-5,CASSLGLAGVESQYF,TGTGCCAGCAGCCTGGGACTGGCGGGAGTGGAGTCCCAGTACTTC
-,TRBV5-4,-,17,TRBJ2-4,CAYSLLGQTLAKNIQYF,TGTGCCTACAGCTTGCTTGGACAGACCTTAGCCAAAAACATTCAGTACTTC
-,TRBV11-1,few,13,TRBJ2-7,CASSLRRTYGQYF,TGTGCCAGCAGCTTAAGACGGACATACGGGCAGTACTTC
-,TRBV11-2,-,15,TRBJ2-5,CASSLSLGDLMTQYF,TGTGCCAGCAGCTTAAGCCTGGGGGATCTAATGACCCAGTACTTC
-,TRBV11-1,once,15,TRBJ2-3,CAMSSRLSRTDTQYF,TGTGCCATGAGCTCCAGACTGAGCAGGACAGATACGCAGTATTTT
-,TRBV5-6,-,13,TRBJ2-3,CASSLDGADTQYF,TGTGCCAGCAGCTTGGACGGAGCAGATACGCAGTATTTT
-,TRBV10-3,-,18,TRBJ2-2,CATKDGSGALSNTGELFF,TGTGCCACCAAGGATGGTAGCGGTGCGCTCTCGAACACCGGGGAACTGTTTTTT
-,TRBV20-1,many,14,TRBJ2-7,CSALGRLPSREQYF,TGCAGTGCCCTTGGACGACTCCCTTCCCGGGAGCAGTACTTC
TRBD2,TRBV29-1,many,14,TRBJ2-7,CSVTGLAASLEQYF,TGCAGCGTTACCGGACTAGCGGCGTCCTTGGAGCAGTACTTC
TRBD2,TRBV20-1,-,15,TRBJ2-2,CSATWTSGRAGESFF,TGCAGTGCTACTTGGACTAGCGGGAGAGCCGGGGAGTCGTTTTTT
-,TRBV10-3,many,13,TRBJ1-5,CAISMDGNQPQHF,TGTGCCATCAGTATGGACGGAAATCAGCCCCAGCATTTT
-,TRBV4-2,-,15,TRBJ2-5,CTSSREWDAIHTQYF,TGTACCAGCAGCCGCGAGTGGGACGCCATACATACTCAGTACTTC